The clone carrying this T cell receptor (beta chain) was recorded at least ten times. The CDR3 regions of TCR beta were amplified from RNA transcripts. Carried out on the TCR CDR3, a first-round RT-PCR used the HTBI primer set. TCRdb reprocessed the multiplex PCR reads with MiXCR, giving one entry per CDR3 protein. The sample holds roughly 840,000 distinct CDR3 sequences, roughly 37% seen once. The data derive from a study of T cells in Graves' hyperthyroidism and ophthalmopathy. The CDR3 consists of 14 residues. The V gene's germline CDR1 is SGHDN and CDR2 FVKESK. The V gene lost 4 bases and the J gene lost 6 bases, with 12 bases spanning the gap. The study enrolled patients aged 18 to 65 with newly diagnosed hyperthyroidism of under 2 months' duration.

Sequencing was done on a sample of blood. The TCR comes from a man between 18 and 35 years old with Graves' hyperthyroidism. The chain joins TRBV14 to TRBJ1-4; D unclear. The CDR3: CASSPRQGYEKLFF. Here the CDR3 DNA reads TGTGCCAGCAGCCCCCGCCAAGGATATGAAAAACTGTTTTTT.